This T cell receptor beta chain stems from a study of monozygotic twins with inflammatory bowel disease. Germline V CDR1 and CDR2: KGHDR, SFDVKD. CDR3 length: 14 amino acids. TCRdb re-called the 5' RACE reads and catalogs CDR3 proteins one per entry, DNA excluded. The sample holds 150,000 or so distinct CDR3 sequences. This TCR was sampled from a human donor with ulcerative colitis or Crohn's disease, or a healthy co-twin of an affected twin (not recorded which). The sequenced material came from blood. The chain couples TRBV24-1 to TRBJ2-1; TCRdb proposes TRBD1, but this gene call is untestable without DNA. The CDR3 is CATSVGQGYNEQFF.